This entry is about one TCR beta chain. Clones were sequenced by immunoSEQ multiplex PCR, and TCRdb holds only the in-frame ones, with some missing. The table has roughly 200,000 clones, about 83% seen once. This sample stems from a study of blood T cell repertoires in COVID-19. The sample was PBMCs or T cells enriched from blood (not recorded which). This TCR came from a man in his forties or fifties with acute COVID-19.

The CDR3 DNA is TGTGCCAGCAGCTCCCAGGGAGGGATCTATGGCTACACCTTC. Translating it yields CASSSQGGIYGYTF. This sequence joins TRBV6-5 and TRBJ1-2; perhaps TRBD1 as D (5 bases). Trimming stripped 6 bases from V and 4 bases from J, with 15 bases between. The CDR3 spans 14 residues. The V gene's germline CDR1 is MNHEY and CDR2 SVGAGI.